These 25 T cell receptor beta chains were sequenced from one sample in a study of cytotoxic CD8 clonotypes in ibrutinib-treated CLL. Produced via immunoSEQ multiplex PCR; TCRdb's table is partial and in-frame only. The data contain 110,000 to 150,000 clones, 76% of them singletons. Specimen: PBMCs, collected after 24 months of ibrutinib treatment. The source of these receptors is a human donor with chronic lymphocytic leukemia.

This clone was recorded once. Other nucleotide sequences in the sample specify the same CDR3. V and J are TRBV18 and TRBJ2-7, with D tentatively TRBD2 (6 bases). V dropped 3 bases and J dropped 6 bases, with 6 bases sitting between them. Germline V CDR1 and CDR2: KGHSH, LQKENI. CDR3 length equals 11 residues. CDR3 region: CASSPGGEQYF. As DNA, the CDR3 is TGTGCCAGCTCACCGGGGGGCGAGCAGTACTTC.

CDR3: CASGGLVGPGELFF. As DNA, the CDR3 is TGTGCCAGCGGGGGACTAGTTGGTCCCGGGGAGCTGTTTTTT. The genes are TRBV2 and TRBJ2-2; 8 nucleotides line up with TRBD2. The V segment lost 8 bases and the J segment 6 bases; nucleotides outside the gene matches: 8. CDR1 SNHLY and CDR2 FYNNEI come from the germline V gene. The CDR3 length is 14 residues.

This clone appeared once. The chain has TRBV11-2 and TRBJ2-7, with D perhaps given as TRBD1 or TRBD2 (7 bases each). The V end was cut by 5 bases, the J end by 12 bases, with 17 bases between. The CDR3 spans 12 residues. CDR1 is SGHAT, CDR2 FQNNGV, per germline. CDR3 amino acids: CASSLPGGQRYF. The CDR3 DNA reads TGTGCCAGCAGCCTCCCGGGGGGACAGCGGTACTTC. The variable domain in full, completed from reference TRBV11-2 and TRBJ2-7, reads EAGVAQSPRYKIIEKRQSVAFWCNPISGHATLYWYQQILGQGPKLLIQFQNNGVVDDSQLPKDRFSAERLKGVDSTLKIQPAKLEDSAVYLCASSLPGGQRYFGPGTRLTVT.

V is TRBV2 and J is TRBJ1-5; tentatively, D is TRBD1 (5 bases). Germline CDR1 is SNHLY and CDR2 is FYNNEI. This CDR3 has 16 residues. V was pared by 4 bases and J by 6 bases, with 19 bases between. CDR3: CASSADIMTSSQPQHF. The CDR3 nucleotides are TGTGCCAGCAGTGCGGACATCATGACCTCAAGTCAGCCCCAGCATTTT.

The genes are TRBV7-2 and TRBJ1-1; tentatively, D is TRBD1 (5 bases). Germline loops: CDR1 SGHTA, CDR2 FQGNSA. V was clipped by 1 base and J by 0 bases, with 9 bases between them. This CDR3 is built from 15 residues. CDR3 nucleotides: TGTGCCAGCAGCTTAGGCCCAGGGTTGAACACTGAAGCTTTCTTT. Translation: CASSLGPGLNTEAFF.

The V and J genes are TRBV18 and TRBJ1-2; no firm D call. The CDR3 runs 14 residues. The V and J ends lost 0 bases and 4 bases respectively, with 9 bases between them. Germline V gene lookup returns CDR1 KGHSH and CDR2 LQKENI. The CDR3 here is CASSPPNTGYGYTF. DNA of the CDR3: TGTGCCAGCTCACCACCCAACACGGGCTATGGCTACACCTTC.

This clone has just one count. The chain uses TRBV5-1 and TRBJ1-2; a possible D gene is TRBD1 (5 bases). This CDR3 region has 14 residues. Germline CDR1 and CDR2: SGHRS and YFSETQ. The V end was cut by 4 bases, the J end by 6 bases, with 16 bases between. In nucleotides, the CDR3 is TGCGCCAGCAGCCCGGGAGGGGCCGGGCATGGCTACACCTTC. It is translated as CASSPGGAGHGYTF.

The chain couples TRBV29-1 to TRBJ2-5; 7 nucleotides match TRBD2. The germline V gene encodes CDR1 SQVTM and CDR2 ANQGSEA. The V gene end was trimmed by 5 bases and the J gene end by 2 bases; junction bases not matched to a gene: 5. This CDR3 has 13 residues. CDR3 DNA: TGCAGCGTTCGGCGGGGGAGACAAGAGACCCAGTACTTC. Translated: CSVRRGRQETQYF.

The chain is built from TRBV4-3 and TRBJ2-6; perhaps TRBD2 as D (5 bases). The CDR3 sequence is 16 residues long. Germline CDR1 is LGHNA and CDR2 is YSLEER. Trimming stripped 1 base from V and 2 bases from J, with 9 bases between. As DNA, the CDR3 is TGCGCCAGCAGCCAAGGAGCCGGGGCTGGGGCCAACGTCCTGACTTTC. It codes for CASSQGAGAGANVLTF.

CDR3 DNA: TGTGCCAGCAGCGTAGGAGGGGGACGGCAAGAGACCCAGTACTTC. It encodes CASSVGGGRQETQYF. The rearrangement joins TRBV9 to TRBJ2-5, with D possibly matching TRBD1 (6 bases). The ends were cut back, 0 bases at V and 2 bases at J, with 11 bases in the middle. Germline CDR1 reads SGDLS; CDR2 reads YYNGEE. The CDR3 spans 15 residues.

This clone was found a few times. The CDR3 sequence is CASSGTSGETQYF. CDR3 sequence (DNA): TGTGCCAGCAGCGGGACTAGCGGAGAGACCCAGTACTTC. The chain carries TRBV28 and TRBJ2-5; 11 bases match TRBD2. Unmatched junction bases numbered 1, after V lost 6 bases and J lost 4 bases. This CDR3 is built from 13 residues. The germline V gene has CDR1 MDHEN and CDR2 SYDVKM.

This chain joins TRBV10-3 and TRBJ1-1; 11 bases line up with TRBD1. The CDR3 loop spans 14 amino acids. In germline, CDR1 is ENHRY, CDR2 SYGVKD. The ends lost 7 bases at V and 4 bases at J; junction bases unmatched: 5. The CDR3 reads CAITPGTGGTEAFF. The DNA of the CDR3 is TGTGCCATCACCCCCGGGACAGGGGGCACTGAAGCTTTCTTT.

V is TRBV4-3 and J is TRBJ2-1; TRBD1 aligns across 9 bases. CDR3 length: 15 amino acids. The germline V gene has CDR1 LGHNA and CDR2 YSLEER. V was clipped by 4 bases and J by 8 bases; unmatched bases: 9. The CDR3 nucleotides read TGCGCCAGCAGCCCGGGACAGGGCCCCCTCGATGAGCAGTTCTTC. It is translated as CASSPGQGPLDEQFF.

This clone has a handful of counts. This sequence joins TRBV28 and TRBJ2-3; perhaps TRBD1 as D (5 bases). CDR3 length equals 14 residues. Trimming pared 2 bases from V and 2 bases from J, leaving 8 bases between. Germline lookup yields CDR1 MDHEN and CDR2 SYDVKM. CDR3 region: CASSLRQPTDTQYF. The CDR3 nucleotides are TGTGCCAGCAGTTTAAGACAGCCCACAGATACGCAGTATTTT.

The chain couples TRBV10-2 to TRBJ2-7; 8 bases are a match to TRBD1. Trimming at V came to 6 bases and at J to 6 bases, leaving 4 bases not matched to a gene. The CDR3 is made up of 12 amino acids. The germline gives CDR1 WSHSY, CDR2 SAAADI. The CDR3 spells CASRTGVGEQYF. In nucleotides, the CDR3 is TGCGCCAGCAGGACAGGGGTGGGCGAGCAGTACTTC.

The V and J genes are TRBV6-5 and TRBJ1-1; D is undetermined. This CDR3 spans 13 amino acids. Germline CDR1 MNHEY, CDR2 SVGAGI. V was pared by 0 bases and J by 5 bases, with 7 bases between. The CDR3 region is CASSYSTKTEAFF. The CDR3 region has the DNA TGTGCCAGCAGTTACTCGACGAAGACTGAAGCTTTCTTT.

In this sample, this clone turned up a few times. The chain links TRBV28 to TRBJ2-5; 10 bases align to TRBD2. The length of the CDR3 is 15 residues. The V and J ends lost 3 bases and 4 bases, in that order; junction bases with no gene match: 5. Germline V gives CDR1 MDHEN, CDR2 SYDVKM. CDR3 sequence (DNA): TGTGCCAGCAGTTTTCTAGCGGGAGAGGGAGAGACCCAGTACTTC. Protein sequence: CASSFLAGEGETQYF.

This clone was seen a handful of times. The chain employs TRBV2 and TRBJ1-2, with no clear D. Between the trimmed V and J ends, which lost 4 bases and 2 bases, there was a span of 8 bases. The germline V gene encodes CDR1 SNHLY and CDR2 FYNNEI. The CDR3 length is 13 residues. DNA of the CDR3: TGTGCCAGCAGTGTAGCGGGGAACTATGGCTACACCTTC. Residues: CASSVAGNYGYTF.

The rearrangement links TRBV7-9 to TRBJ1-2; TRBD1 matches 7 bases. Germline CDR1 reads SEHNR; CDR2 reads FQNEAQ (reference sequence). The CDR3 totals 18 residues. The V and J ends lost 3 bases and 4 bases, in that order; junction bases with no gene match: 17. CDR3 sequence reads: CASSFGQGVKRALYGYTF. The CDR3 coding sequence is TGTGCCAGCAGCTTCGGGCAGGGGGTCAAGCGGGCTCTCTATGGCTACACCTTC.

The genes are TRBV5-4 and TRBJ2-5; 7 bases are a match to TRBD1. Germline V gives CDR1 SGHNT, CDR2 YYREEE (reference sequence). The J segment lost 2 bases and the V segment lost 2 bases, leaving 0 bases of the junction unmatched. This CDR3 comprises 13 residues. The CDR3 DNA reads as TGTGCCAGCAGCTTACAGGGGCAAGAGACCCAGTACTTC. Its translation is CASSLQGQETQYF.

J is TRBJ1-2 and V is TRBV7-2, with D possibly matching TRBD1 (5 bases). Trimming took 5 bases from V and 4 from J, leaving 14 bases between them. CDR1 SGHTA and CDR2 FQGNSA come from the germline V gene. This CDR3 has 14 amino acids. In DNA, the CDR3 is TGTGCCAGCAGCCCCCGCCGGGACTTCTATGGCTACACCTTC. Protein product: CASSPRRDFYGYTF. Complete variable domain (other parts from reference TRBV7-2 and TRBJ1-2): GAGVSQSPSNKVTEKGKDVELRCDPISGHTALYWYRQSLGQGLEFLIYFQGNSAPDKSGLPSDRFSAERTGGSVSTLTIQRTQQEDSAVYLCASSPRRDFYGYTFGSGTRLTVV.

The chain uses TRBV9 and TRBJ2-4; possible D gene TRBD2, 7 bases. This CDR3 region has 16 residues. Germline CDR1 SGDLS, CDR2 YYNGEE. Trimming took 7 bases from V and 9 from J, leaving 26 bases between them. The CDR3 DNA is TGTGCCAGCGCACCGGGGGGCATTGGACTTGGAGGCATTCAGTACTTC. Protein: CASAPGGIGLGGIQYF.

The chain is built from TRBV5-1 and TRBJ2-5; D may be TRBD1 (6 bases). This CDR3 spans 14 amino acids. Germline CDR1 SGHRS, CDR2 YFSETQ. Trimming shortened V by 4 bases and J by 0 bases, and 10 bases separated the two germline ends. The CDR3 DNA reads TGCGCCAGCAGCCCCGGGACACACCAAGAGACCCAGTACTTC. Encoded protein: CASSPGTHQETQYF.

The chain recombines TRBV5-1 with TRBJ2-5, with 9 bases fitting TRBD1. The CDR3 is made up of 15 amino acids. The V segment lost 0 bases and the J segment 1 base; nucleotides outside the gene matches: 1. From germline, CDR1 is SGHRS and CDR2 YFSETQ. CDR3 in amino acids: CASSLGDRVQETQYF. CDR3 DNA sequence: TGCGCCAGCAGCTTGGGGGACAGGGTCCAAGAGACCCAGTACTTC.

V gene TRBV7-2 combines with J gene TRBJ2-3, with a possible D match to TRBD2 (6 bases). The CDR3 extends over 18 amino acids. V lost 1 base and J lost 0, with 17 bases in between. Germline-derived CDR1 and CDR2 are SGHTA and FQGNSA. The chain's CDR3 is CASSLVSGSGPSTDTQYF. CDR3 nucleotides: TGTGCCAGCAGCTTAGTGTCGGGTAGCGGCCCCAGCACAGATACGCAGTATTTT.